This T cell receptor beta chain came from a study of siplizumab effects on memory and regulatory T cells. Study observations and caveats: Siplizumab brought about a significant reduction in alloreactive sequences traceable to unstimulated CD4+ memory cells. The alloreactive clones that mapped to unstimulated subsets made up only a minor fraction.

With 3 bases clipped from V and 7 bases from J, the junction kept 29 bases outside the gene matches. CDR1 and CDR2 (germline): MNHEY, SMNVEV (reference sequence). This CDR3 spans 21 amino acids. Notes on this clone: Antigen specificity is unknown.

Per sample, the assay covered roughly 9.2 x 10^4 TCR templates. TCRdb's table, derived via immunoSEQ multiplex PCR, lists solely in-frame clones and lacks some. This table holds some 97,000 clones, approximately 91% found once. The sample was CD4+ T cells sorted from blood. The V gene is TRBV27, the J gene TRBJ1-2, with TRBD1 matching over 7 bases. The TCR comes from a human donor in good health. Some clones in this sample may be carry-over from other donors' samples. The CDR3 sequence: CASSFSPPPRPDARQGGGYTF. CDR3 DNA: TGTGCCAGCAGTTTTTCCCCTCCCCCTCGGCCCGACGCCAGACAGGGCGGTGGCTACACCTTC.